Shown below are 30 T cell receptor beta chains from a single sample sequenced in a study of CXCR3-negative and CXCR3-positive naive CD8 T cells. These receptors' antigens are unknown. Study-wide points: Naive CXCR3-positive cells had TRB CDR3s more hydrophobic than those of CXCR3-negative naive cells.

Through 5' RACE with UMI labels, the TRB cDNA libraries were prepared. Reanalyzing the 5' RACE reads, TCRdb keeps one entry per CDR3 protein, without DNA. Its clone listing holds 100,000 to 150,000 distinct CDR3 sequences. Material for sequencing was naive CXCR3+ CD8+ T cells from blood. Subset given: CD45RO-CCR7+CD27+CD95- naive CD8+ T cells expressing CXCR3 (TNR3+). Receptors originate from a human donor in good health. Some clones in this sample may be carry-over from other donors' samples.

The chain combines TRBV5-6 with TRBJ2-3; TCRdb's assignment of TRBD2 cannot be checked, as there is no DNA. Germline V gene lookup returns CDR1 SGHDT and CDR2 YYEEEE. The length of the CDR3 is 17 residues. The CDR3 reads CASSDAGLAGSTDTQYF.

The gene calls are TRBV28 and TRBJ1-4; lacking DNA, the TRBD1 call made by TCRdb goes unchecked. Germline loops: CDR1 MDHEN, CDR2 SYDVKM. CDR3 length: 14 amino acids. CDR3 in amino acids: CASSRPDSNEKLFF.

The V gene is TRBV7-6, the J gene TRBJ1-1; the TCRdb call, TRBD1, lacks DNA for checking. The CDR3 runs to 16 residues. Germline V gene sequence: CDR1 SGHVS, CDR2 FNYEAQ. The CDR3 here is CASSLVTGGKNTEAFF. Supplemented by reference TRBV7-6 and TRBJ1-1, the full variable domain reads GAGVSQSPRYKVTKRGQDVALRCDPISGHVSLYWYRQALGQGPEFLTYFNYEAQQDKSGLPNDRFSAERPEGSISTLTIQRTEQRDSAMYRCASSLVTGGKNTEAFFGQGTRLTVV.

The rearrangement links TRBV6-1 to TRBJ2-1; TCRdb's D call, TRBD2, is unchecked because there is no DNA. Germline CDR1 MNHNS, CDR2 SASEGT. The CDR3 extends over 14 amino acids. The CDR3 spells CASTKRLAVNEQFF.

This chain connects TRBV12-3 or TRBV12-4 to TRBJ2-5; no DNA is available, so the TRBD1 call from TCRdb remains unchecked. The CDR3 consists of 14 residues. The CDR3 region is CASSLPDREETQYF.

The chain employs TRBV5-6 and TRBJ2-7. CDR1 and CDR2 (germline): SGHDT, YYEEEE. The length of the CDR3 is 13 residues. The CDR3 loop is CASSLRKNYEQYF.

V is TRBV4-1 and J is TRBJ2-5; lacking DNA, the TRBD1 call made by TCRdb goes unchecked. Germline V gives CDR1 MGHRA, CDR2 YSYEKL. CDR3 length equals 18 residues. The CDR3 sequence is CASSQDRADGWRVETQYF.

The chain uses TRBV2 and TRBJ2-7; TCRdb indicates TRBD2, and absent DNA this call remains unverified. Germline V CDR1 and CDR2: SNHLY, FYNNEI. This CDR3 is built from 16 residues. CDR3 sequence reads: CASSVAPTSSSYEQYF. Drawing the rest from reference TRBV2 and TRBJ2-7, the complete variable domain is EPEVTQTPSHQVTQMGQEVILRCVPISNHLYFYWYRQILGQKVEFLVSFYNNEISEKSEIFDDQFSVERPDGSNFTLKIRSTKLEDSAMYFCASSVAPTSSSYEQYFGPGTRLTVT.

The chain is built from TRBV7-9 and TRBJ2-7; TCRdb's D call of TRBD2 is untestable without DNA. The V gene's germline CDR1 is SEHNR and CDR2 FQNEAQ (reference sequence). CDR3 length: 14 residues. CDR3 in amino acids: CASSLVSGPYEQYF.

J is TRBJ2-7 and V is TRBV7-9; TCRdb's D call, TRBD2, is unchecked because there is no DNA. This CDR3 region has 16 residues. CDR1 is SEHNR, CDR2 FQNEAQ, per germline (reference sequence). CDR3 in amino acids: CASSFGPGALPYEQYF. Full variable domain (outside the CDR3, taken from reference TRBV7-9 and TRBJ2-7): DTGVSQNPRHKITKRGQNVTFRCDPISEHNRLYWYRQTLGQGPEFLTYFQNEAQLEKSRLLSDRFSAERPKGSFSTLEIQRTEQGDSAMYLCASSFGPGALPYEQYFGPGTRLTVT.

The chain recombines TRBV23-1 with TRBJ1-5; TCRdb gives TRBD1 as the D gene, but with no DNA this cannot be confirmed. TRBV23-1 is sorted into the ORF group, with uncertain function. This CDR3 has 15 amino acids. The CDR3 protein is CASIDRGRSNQPQHF.

The gene calls are TRBV25-1 and TRBJ1-1. Germline V lookup: CDR1 MGHDK, CDR2 SYGVNS. CDR3 length: 14 residues. CDR3 sequence reads: CASSVFVDGTEAFF.

This rearrangement joins TRBV6-6 to TRBJ1-2. Per germline, CDR1 MNHNY and CDR2 SVGAGI (reference sequence). The CDR3 runs to 14 residues. The CDR3 sequence: CASSYSSGGYGYTF.

The chain uses TRBV29-1 and TRBJ2-1; TCRdb names TRBD2, which stays unverified in the absence of DNA. Germline CDR1 reads SQVTM; CDR2 reads ANQGSEA. The CDR3 spans 14 residues. CDR3 region: CSVELAGSYNEQFF.

The chain has TRBV29-1 and TRBJ1-5. Germline V lookup: CDR1 SQVTM, CDR2 ANQGSEA. There are 15 residues in the CDR3. The CDR3 is CSVEDPSSPGQPQHF.

J is TRBJ1-2 and V is TRBV7-9. The CDR3 consists of 15 residues. Germline V CDR1 and CDR2: SEHNR, FQNEAQ (reference sequence). This chain's CDR3 is CASSSLPSEDYGYTF.

V is TRBV28 and J is TRBJ2-3. The CDR3 runs 12 residues. Germline V lookup: CDR1 MDHEN, CDR2 SYDVKM. CDR3 sequence: CASSFTEDTQYF.

The chain recombines TRBV5-1 with TRBJ2-2; TCRdb proposes TRBD2, but this gene call is untestable without DNA. Germline values: CDR1 SGHRS, CDR2 YFSETQ. The CDR3 consists of 16 residues. The chain's CDR3 is CASSSAPTPSDGELFF.

The chain links TRBV7-3 to TRBJ2-7. The CDR3 spans 13 residues. Germline V gene sequence: CDR1 SGHTA, CDR2 FQGTGA. CDR3 residues: CASSPTSDYEQYF.

The J gene is TRBJ1-2, the V gene TRBV29-1; the TCRdb D gene call, TRBD1, has no DNA to confirm it. Germline assignment: CDR1 SQVTM and CDR2 ANQGSEA. The CDR3 loop spans 18 amino acids. The CDR3 loop is CSVFEGAPGQGADYGYTF.

The V and J genes are TRBV28 and TRBJ2-7; there is no DNA to check the TCRdb D call of TRBD1. The CDR3 contains 16 residues. Germline V gene lookup returns CDR1 MDHEN and CDR2 SYDVKM. The chain's CDR3 is CASSPLVAGGAYEQYF. The whole variable domain, remainder taken from reference TRBV28 and TRBJ2-7, is DVKVTQSSRYLVKRTGEKVFLECVQDMDHENMFWYRQDPGLGLRLIYFSYDVKMKEKGDIPEGYSVSREKKERFSLILESASTNQTSMYLCASSPLVAGGAYEQYFGPGTRLTVT.

The chain employs TRBV20-1 and TRBJ1-1; TCRdb's D call, TRBD1, is unchecked because there is no DNA. The length of the CDR3 is 12 residues. Germline values: CDR1 DFQATT, CDR2 SNEGSKA (reference sequence). The CDR3 reads CSARQGDTEAFF.

The chain combines TRBV5-1 with TRBJ2-7; TCRdb calls TRBD1, which cannot be checked without DNA. Germline V gene lookup returns CDR1 SGHRS and CDR2 YFSETQ. The CDR3 spans 12 residues. The CDR3 reads CASSRDSPAQYF.

V gene TRBV6-5 combines with J gene TRBJ2-7; lacking DNA, the TRBD1 call made by TCRdb goes unchecked. This CDR3 is 15 amino acids long. Germline values: CDR1 MNHEY, CDR2 SVGAGI. The CDR3: CASRTTTGGRYEQYF.

The chain joins TRBV7-2 to TRBJ2-1. Germline CDR1 SGHTA, CDR2 FQGNSA. CDR3 size: 12 residues. CDR3 amino acids: CASSFFSYEQFF.

The chain couples TRBV15 to TRBJ2-7. The length of the CDR3 is 14 residues. Germline CDR1 and CDR2: LNHNV and YYDKDF (reference sequence). The CDR3 spells CATSPYGGSYEQYF.

This chain links TRBV9 with TRBJ1-2; lacking DNA, the TRBD1 call made by TCRdb goes unchecked. The CDR3 runs 17 residues. Germline lookup yields CDR1 SGDLS and CDR2 YYNGEE. Here the CDR3 reads CASSGKMDRRGAYGYTF.

The CDR3 spells CSVEDEGDGGYTF. The chain links TRBV29-1 to TRBJ1-2; as DNA is missing, the TRBD1 call by TCRdb cannot be tested. There are 13 residues in the CDR3. The V gene's germline CDR1 is SQVTM and CDR2 ANQGSEA.

The chain carries TRBV6-2 or TRBV6-3 and TRBJ2-7; TCRdb's assignment of TRBD2 cannot be checked, as there is no DNA. The CDR3 runs to 14 residues. CDR1 is MNHEY, CDR2 SVGEGT, per germline. This CDR3 reads CASSWREGTYEQYF.

The chain uses TRBV12-3 or TRBV12-4 and TRBJ2-1. This CDR3 spans 11 amino acids. CDR3 residues: CASSADSEQFF.